The T cell receptor (beta chain) under discussion was sequenced for a study of blood T cell repertoires in COVID-19. About the study: From the United States, Italy and Spain came samples of acute and convalescent COVID-19. PBMCs, B-cell-depleted T cells, or T cells were the source of the cDNA or gDNA that made up the material.

The CDR3 length is 17 residues. Germline CDR1 MGHRA, CDR2 YSYEKL. Trimming took off 1 base at V and 0 bases at J, with 16 bases between the two ends. Original methodology: Nucleated cell counts were estimated from reference gene primer amplification. Assay used: immunoSEQ multiplex PCR; TCRdb lists only in-frame clones, some missing. That table furnishes V, J and clone size, whereas the DNA furnished D and trimming. Among 60,000 to 85,000 clones listed, 80% to 90% were seen once. The sequencing sample was made of peripheral blood. The V call is TRBV4-1, the J call TRBJ2-7; D may be TRBD2 (6 bases). This sequence originates from a human donor in a cohort sampled during active COVID-19. The CDR3 protein is CASSQGVLALSSYEQYF. As DNA, the CDR3 is TGCGCCAGCAGCCAAGGGGTACTAGCACTAAGCTCCTACGAGCAGTACTTC.